The T cell receptor (beta chain) described here comes from a study of blood T cells in healthy people across ages. This clonotype was counted a few times. PCR was performed a second time for about 7 to 11 cycles using a sample-barcoded 5' primer and a J-beta primer mix. TCRdb reprocessed the 5' RACE reads via MiXCR and lists one record per CDR3 protein. Found here are roughly 800,000 distinct CDR3 sequences, roughly 60% of them singletons; the top ten hold 22%. With V trimmed by 7 bases and J by 3 bases, 12 bases remained unmatched. CDR3 length equals 17 residues. CDR1 and CDR2 (germline): MNHGY, SVAAGI.

The sequenced sample consisted of blood. This sequence was found in a man aged 25-45 years in good health. V is TRBV6-9 and J is TRBJ2-3, with 11 positions matching TRBD1. Here the CDR3 reads CASTKARDRGMTDTQYF. CDR3 coding DNA: TGTGCCAGCACCAAAGCCCGGGACAGGGGGATGACAGATACGCAGTATTTT.